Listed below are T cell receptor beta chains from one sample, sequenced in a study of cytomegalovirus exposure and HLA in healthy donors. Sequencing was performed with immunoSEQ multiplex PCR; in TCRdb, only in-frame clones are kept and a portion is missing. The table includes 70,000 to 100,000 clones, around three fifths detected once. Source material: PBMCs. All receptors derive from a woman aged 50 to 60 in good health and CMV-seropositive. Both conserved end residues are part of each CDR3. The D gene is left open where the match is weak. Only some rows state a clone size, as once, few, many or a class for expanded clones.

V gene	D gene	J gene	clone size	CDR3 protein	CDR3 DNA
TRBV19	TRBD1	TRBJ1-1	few	CASSIDGTGQGGSKAFF	TGTGCCAGTAGTATAGATGGCACGGGACAGGGTGGGTCGAAGGCTTTCTTT
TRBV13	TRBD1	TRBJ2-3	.	CASSRPRDRITDTQYF	TGTGCCAGCAGCCGACCGAGGGACAGGATCACAGATACGCAGTATTTT
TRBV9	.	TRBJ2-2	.	CASSVGVGATGELFF	TGTGCCAGCAGCGTAGGTGTCGGAGCGACCGGGGAGCTGTTTTTT
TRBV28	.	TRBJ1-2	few	CASNPGADGYTF	TGTGCCAGCAACCCAGGGGCTGATGGCTACACCTTC
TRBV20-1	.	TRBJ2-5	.	CSANAPGQLHF	TGCAGTGCCAACGCACCGGGACAACTTCACTTC
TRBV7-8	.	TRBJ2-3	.	CASSPLNARSDTQYF	TGTGCCAGCAGCCCCCTGAACGCCCGGTCAGATACGCAGTATTTT
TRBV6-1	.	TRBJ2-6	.	CASSRDSGANVLTF	TGTGCCAGCAGCCGGGACTCTGGGGCCAACGTCCTGACTTTC
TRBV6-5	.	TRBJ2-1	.	CASRATQGSLNEQFF	TGTGCCAGCAGGGCTACTCAGGGGTCACTCAATGAGCAGTTCTTC
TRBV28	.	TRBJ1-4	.	CASSRTATGEKLFF	TGTGCCAGCAGTCGGACCGCCACAGGAGAAAAACTGTTTTTT
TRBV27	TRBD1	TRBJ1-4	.	CASSPTGGLNEKLFF	TGTGCCAGCAGTCCGACAGGGGGCTTAAATGAAAAACTGTTTTTT
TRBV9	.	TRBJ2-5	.	CASSVEGGQLETQYF	TGTGCCAGCAGCGTAGAAGGAGGTCAGCTGGAGACCCAGTACTTC
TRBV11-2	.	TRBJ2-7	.	CASSFRGGATYEQYF	TGTGCCAGCAGCTTTAGGGGGGGAGCGACCTACGAGCAGTACTTC
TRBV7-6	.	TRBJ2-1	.	CASSLAPQTYNEQFF	TGTGCCAGCAGCTTAGCGCCCCAAACTTACAATGAGCAGTTCTTC
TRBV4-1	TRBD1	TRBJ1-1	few	CASSQGTGGSEAFF	TGCGCCAGCAGCCAAGGGACAGGGGGTTCTGAAGCTTTCTTT
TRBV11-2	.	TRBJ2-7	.	CASSLGGRPYEQYF	TGTGCCAGCAGCTTAGGTGGCCGCCCCTACGAGCAGTACTTC
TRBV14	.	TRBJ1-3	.	CASSHLPGRLRSGNTIYF	TGTGCCAGCAGCCACCTCCCCGGCAGGCTACGCTCTGGAAACACCATATATTTT
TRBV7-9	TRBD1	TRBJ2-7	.	CASSLGTGGLEQYF	TGTGCCAGCAGCTTAGGGACAGGGGGCTTAGAGCAGTACTTC
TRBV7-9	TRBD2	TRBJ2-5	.	CATGLAGGQETQYF	TGTGCCACGGGACTAGCGGGCGGACAAGAGACCCAGTACTTC
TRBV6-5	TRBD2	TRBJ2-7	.	CASGWTSVKEQYF	TGTGCCAGCGGATGGACTAGCGTAAAAGAGCAGTACTTC
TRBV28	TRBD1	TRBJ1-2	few	CASSLEGQGGYTF	TGTGCCAGCAGTTTAGAGGGACAGGGTGGCTACACCTTC
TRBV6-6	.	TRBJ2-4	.	CATAGQGARGSQYF	TGTGCCACGGCGGGGCAGGGGGCGCGGGGGAGTCAGTACTTC